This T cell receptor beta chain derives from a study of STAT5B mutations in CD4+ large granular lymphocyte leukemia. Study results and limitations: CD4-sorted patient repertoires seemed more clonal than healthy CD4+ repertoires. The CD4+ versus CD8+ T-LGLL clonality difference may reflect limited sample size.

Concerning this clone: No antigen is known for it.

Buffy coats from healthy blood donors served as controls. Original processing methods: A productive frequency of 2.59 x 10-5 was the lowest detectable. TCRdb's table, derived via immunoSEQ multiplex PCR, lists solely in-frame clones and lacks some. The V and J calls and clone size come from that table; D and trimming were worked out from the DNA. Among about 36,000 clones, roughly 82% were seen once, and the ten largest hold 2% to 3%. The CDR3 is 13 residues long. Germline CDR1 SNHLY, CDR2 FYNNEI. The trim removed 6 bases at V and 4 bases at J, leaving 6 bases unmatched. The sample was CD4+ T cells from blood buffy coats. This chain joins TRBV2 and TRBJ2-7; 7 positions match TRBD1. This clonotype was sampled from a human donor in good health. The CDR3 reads CASRETGRYEQYF. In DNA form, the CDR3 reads TGTGCCAGCAGGGAGACAGGGCGGTACGAGCAGTACTTC.